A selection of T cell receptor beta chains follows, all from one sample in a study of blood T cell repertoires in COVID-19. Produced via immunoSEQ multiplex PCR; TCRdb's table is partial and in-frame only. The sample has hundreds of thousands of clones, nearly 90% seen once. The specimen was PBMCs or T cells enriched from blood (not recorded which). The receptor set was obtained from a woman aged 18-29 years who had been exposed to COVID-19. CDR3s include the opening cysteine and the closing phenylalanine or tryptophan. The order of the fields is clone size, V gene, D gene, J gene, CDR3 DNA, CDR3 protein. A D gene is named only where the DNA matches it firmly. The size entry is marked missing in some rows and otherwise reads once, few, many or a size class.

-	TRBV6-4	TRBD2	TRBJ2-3	TGTGCCAGCAGTGGGAGCGGGAGGCCAGATACGCAGTATTTT	CASSGSGRPDTQYF
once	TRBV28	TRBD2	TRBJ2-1	TGTGCCAGCAGTTTGTCTAGCGGGAGTGTCTTTGATGAGCAGTTCTTC	CASSLSSGSVFDEQFF
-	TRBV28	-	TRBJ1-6	TGTGCCAGCAGTTTTCGAAGGGGCACCCTCCACTTT	CASSFRRGTLHF
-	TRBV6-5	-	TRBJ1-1	TGTGCCAGCATTTGGACACGGAACACTGAAGCTTTCTTT	CASIWTRNTEAFF
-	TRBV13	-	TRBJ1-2	TGTGCCAGCAGCACCCGCGCGGACATCGACTATGGCTACACCTTC	CASSTRADIDYGYTF
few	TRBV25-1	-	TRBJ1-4	TGTGCCAGCAGTGAAGAAGGCCCACTAGGGCAAAAACTGTTTTTT	CASSEEGPLGQKLFF
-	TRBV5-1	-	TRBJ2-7	TGCGCCAGCAGCTTGGTGCAGGGTTCCTCCTACGAGCAGTACTTC	CASSLVQGSSYEQYF
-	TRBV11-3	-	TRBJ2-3	TGTGCCAGCAGCCTAAACACAGATACGCAGTATTTT	CASSLNTDTQYF
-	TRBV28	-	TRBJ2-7	TGTGCCAGCATCAACCGAGACAGCTACGAGCAGTACTTC	CASINRDSYEQYF
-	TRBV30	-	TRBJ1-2	TGTGCCTTAGCGAGTTACTATGGCTACACCTTC	CALASYYGYTF
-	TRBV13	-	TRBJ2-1	TGTGCCAGCAGCTTAGGGGGGCTGCTGGGGGGTAATGAGCAGTTCTTC	CASSLGGLLGGNEQFF
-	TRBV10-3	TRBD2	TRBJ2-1	TGTGCCATCAGTGAAACAGCGGGAGGGCTTGTTGAGCAGTTCTTC	CAISETAGGLVEQFF
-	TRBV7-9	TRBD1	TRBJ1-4	TGTGCCAGCAGCTCCTCGACAGGGCAGGTGTTTTTT	CASSSSTGQVFF
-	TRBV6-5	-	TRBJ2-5	TGTGCCAGCAGTTATCAGGCAGGCCCTGAAGAGACCCAGTACTTC	CASSYQAGPEETQYF
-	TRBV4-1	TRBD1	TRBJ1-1	TGCGCCAGCAGCCAAGTTGGGTCAGGACAGGGAGCTTTCTTT	CASSQVGSGQGAFF
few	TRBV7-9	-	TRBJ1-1	TGTGCCAGCAGCCAGGGGTACACTGAAGCTTTCTTT	CASSQGYTEAFF
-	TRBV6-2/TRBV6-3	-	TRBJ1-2	TGTGCCAGCAGCTTACAGGGTTCTGCTAACTATGGCTACACCTTC	CASSLQGSANYGYTF
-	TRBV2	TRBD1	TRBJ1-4	TGTGCCAGCAGCGGGACAGAGGTTAATGAAAAACTGTTTTTT	CASSGTEVNEKLFF
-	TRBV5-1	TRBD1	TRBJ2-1	TGCGCCAGCAGCTTGGTGGCGACAGGGAGTAATGAGCAGTTCTTC	CASSLVATGSNEQFF
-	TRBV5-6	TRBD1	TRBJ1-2	TGTGCCAGCAGCCCCGGGACAGGGGGAATCTATGGCTACACCTTC	CASSPGTGGIYGYTF
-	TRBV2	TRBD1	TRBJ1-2	TGTGCCAGCAGTGGCATTACAGGGGCGCTTTATGGCTACACCTTC	CASSGITGALYGYTF
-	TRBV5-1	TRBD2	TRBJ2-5	TGCGCCAGCAGCTTGGATTTTAGCGGGGGATTACAAGAGACCCAGTACTTC	CASSLDFSGGLQETQYF
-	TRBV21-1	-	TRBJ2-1	TGTGCCAGCAGCAAGGGGTACCGACTAAGCGATGAGCAGTTCTTC	CASSKGYRLSDEQFF
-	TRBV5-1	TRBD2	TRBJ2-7	TGCGCCAGCAGCGTAGCGGGAACCGATGTCTACGAGCAGTACTTC	CASSVAGTDVYEQYF
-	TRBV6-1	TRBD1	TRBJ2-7	TGTGCCAGCAGTGAATGGGAGACAGGGGTCTACGAGCAGTACTTC	CASSEWETGVYEQYF
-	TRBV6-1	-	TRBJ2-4	TGTGCCAGCAGTGAGGGGACAAGAAACATTCAGTACTTC	CASSEGTRNIQYF
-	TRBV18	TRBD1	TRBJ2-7	TGTGCCAGCTCCCCAAGAGCGGGACAGGGTGACGAGCAGTACTTC	CASSPRAGQGDEQYF
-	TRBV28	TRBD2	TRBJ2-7	TGTGCCAGCAGTCGCACTAGCGGGGGGGCCTTCGAGCAGTACTTC	CASSRTSGGAFEQYF
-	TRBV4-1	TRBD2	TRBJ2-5	TGCGCCAGCAGCCAACCTAGCGGCCAAGAGACCCAGTACTTC	CASSQPSGQETQYF
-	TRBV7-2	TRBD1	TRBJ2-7	TGTGCCAGCAGCTTAGGAGCAGGGGGCAGCTCCTACGAGCAGTACTTC	CASSLGAGGSSYEQYF
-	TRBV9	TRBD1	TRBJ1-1	TGTGCCAGCAGCTTCCAGGACAGGGTGGTGACTGAAGCTTTCTTT	CASSFQDRVVTEAFF
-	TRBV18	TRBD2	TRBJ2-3	TGTGCCAGCTCACCCAGAATGACTAGCGGGAGATCAGATACGCAGTATTTT	CASSPRMTSGRSDTQYF
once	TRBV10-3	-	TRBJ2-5	TGTGCCACCCGCACCTCGACAGGCCGAGAGGAGACCCAGTACTTC	CATRTSTGREETQYF
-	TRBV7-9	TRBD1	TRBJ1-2	TGTGCCAGCAGCTCAGGAGAGGGACAGGGAGGCTACACCTTC	CASSSGEGQGGYTF
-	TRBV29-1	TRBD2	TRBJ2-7	TGCAGCGTTGAAGATGGACTAGCGGGAGTCTACGAGCAGTACTTC	CSVEDGLAGVYEQYF
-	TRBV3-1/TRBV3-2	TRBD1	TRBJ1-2	TGTGCCAGCAGCCTGGGACAGATCTATGGCTACACCTTC	CASSLGQIYGYTF
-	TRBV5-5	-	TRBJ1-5	TGTGCCAGCAGCTTATCGGGGGGCGGCAATCAGCCCCAGCATTTT	CASSLSGGGNQPQHF
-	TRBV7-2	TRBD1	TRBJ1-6	TGTGCCAGCAGCTTTTCCGGGACAGGGGGCTCACCCCTCCACTTT	CASSFSGTGGSPLHF
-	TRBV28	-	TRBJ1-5	TGTGCCAGCAGTTTTGGAGGGTATAGCAATCAGCCCCAGCATTTT	CASSFGGYSNQPQHF
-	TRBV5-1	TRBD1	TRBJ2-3	TGCGCCAGCAGCTTGGAGTTACAGGGGTCAGATACGCAGTATTTT	CASSLELQGSDTQYF
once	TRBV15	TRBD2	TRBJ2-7	TGTGCCACCAGCAGAGCGGGGACAGAGGGACTAGCGGGAGGTTTCGAGCAGTACTTC	CATSRAGTEGLAGGFEQYF
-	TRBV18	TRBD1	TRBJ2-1	TGTGCCAGCTCATGGGACAGGGCCAATGAGCAGTTCTTC	CASSWDRANEQFF
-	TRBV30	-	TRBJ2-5	TGTGCCTGGAGTGTACCGGGGACATGGGCCCAGTACTTC	CAWSVPGTWAQYF
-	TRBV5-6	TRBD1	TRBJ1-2	TGTGCCAGCAGCTTACCGGGACAGGGCGGCTACACCTTC	CASSLPGQGGYTF
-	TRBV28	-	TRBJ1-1	TGTGCCAGCGAAAGCGTGAACACTGAAGCTTTCTTT	CASESVNTEAFF